Below are 25 T cell receptor beta chains sequenced from a single sample in a study of technical replicates of blood from a few donors. The assay was immunoSEQ multiplex PCR, and TCRdb's table has in-frame clones only and misses some. The table lists about 75,000 clones, approximately 90% of them singletons. Sequenced material: PBMCs. The receptors come from a human donor in good health. Some clones in this sample may be carry-over from other donors' samples.

CDR3 residues: CASSRRGSYNEQFF. Here the CDR3 DNA reads TGTGCCAGCAGCCGCCGGGGGTCCTACAATGAGCAGTTCTTC. This chain uses TRBV7-2 with TRBJ2-1, with D perhaps TRBD2 (6 bases). The ends were cut back, 5 bases at V and 1 base at J, with 9 bases in the middle. The germline CDR1 and CDR2 sequences are SGHTA and FQGNSA. The CDR3 consists of 14 residues.

This chain joins TRBV7-2 and TRBJ1-6; 11 bases fit TRBD1. Germline V gives CDR1 SGHTA, CDR2 FQGNSA. Unmatched junction bases numbered 9, after V lost 4 bases and J lost 10 bases. CDR3 length equals 16 residues. CDR3 DNA sequence: TGTGCCAGCAGCTCGGAAGGACAGGGGGCAAGGTCACCCCTCCACTTT. This encodes CASSSEGQGARSPLHF.

The V call is TRBV19, the J call TRBJ2-3; D perhaps matches TRBD2 (6 bases). The CDR3 has 16 amino acids. CDR1 and CDR2 (germline): LNHDA, SQIVND (reference sequence). Between the trimmed V and J ends, which lost 0 bases and 0 bases, there was a span of 10 bases. DNA for the CDR3: TGTGCCAGTAGTATAGATGGAGGGGTTAGCACAGATACGCAGTATTTT. Translating gives CASSIDGGVSTDTQYF.

J is TRBJ1-6 and V is TRBV2; 8 nucleotides match TRBD1. V trimming: 5 bases; J trimming: 6 bases; junction bases outside the gene matches: 6. The CDR3 has 15 residues. The germline CDR1 and CDR2 sequences are SNHLY and FYNNEI. DNA of the CDR3: TGTGCCAGCAGTACGACGGACAGGGTTAATTCACCCCTCCACTTT. The encoded protein is CASSTTDRVNSPLHF.

This chain links TRBV19 with TRBJ1-1; 7 bases match TRBD1. The CDR3 loop spans 16 amino acids. V dropped 2 bases and J dropped 3; count of bases not matched to a gene: 9. In germline, CDR1 is LNHDA, CDR2 SQIVND (reference sequence). DNA for the CDR3: TGTGCCAGTAGTATACGACAGGGAAGTATTTACACTGAAGCTTTCTTT. As protein: CASSIRQGSIYTEAFF. Supplemented by reference TRBV19 and TRBJ1-1, the full variable domain reads DGGITQSPKYLFRKEGQNVTLSCEQNLNHDAMYWYRQDPGQGLRLIYYSQIVNDFQKGDIAEGYSVSREKKESFPLTVTSAQKNPTAFYLCASSIRQGSIYTEAFFGQGTRLTVV.

V and J are TRBV19 and TRBJ2-1; no firm D call. From germline, CDR1 is LNHDA and CDR2 SQIVND (reference sequence). The length of the CDR3 is 12 residues. Trimming stripped 4 bases from V and 5 bases from J, with 6 bases between. Written as DNA, the CDR3 is TGTGCCAGTAGTAGCAGAAACAATGAGCAGTTCTTC. Translating gives CASSSRNNEQFF.

This sequence joins TRBV25-1 and TRBJ1-3; D remains ambiguous. The V end was cut by 4 bases, the J end by 0 bases, with 13 bases between. CDR3 length: 16 residues. Per the germline V gene, CDR1 is MGHDK and CDR2 is SYGVNS. CDR3 amino acids: CASSGEGVPSGNTIYF. DNA for the CDR3: TGTGCCAGCAGTGGGGAGGGTGTCCCCTCTGGAAACACCATATATTTT.

V and J are TRBV30 and TRBJ2-5, with 8 bases lining up with TRBD1. CDR1 GTSNPN and CDR2 SVGIG come from the germline V gene (reference sequence). The CDR3 runs 15 residues. V shed 3 bases and J 0 bases; nucleotides not matched to a gene: 6. CDR3 region: CAWRVDRAHQETQYF. CDR3 nucleotides: TGTGCCTGGAGGGTGGACAGGGCCCACCAAGAGACCCAGTACTTC.

The chain has TRBV6-4 and TRBJ1-1; D not certain. The germline V and J ends were trimmed by 2 bases and 5 bases, with 9 bases remaining between them. Looked up from germline, CDR1 is MRHNA and CDR2 is SNTAGT. The CDR3 is made up of 13 amino acids. CDR3 sequence (DNA): TGTGCCAGCAGTGACGAGAGCGGAACTGAAGCTTTCTTT. It encodes CASSDESGTEAFF.

DNA of the CDR3: TGTGCCAGCAGCTCCCGGACTAGCGGACTAAATGAGCAGTTCTTC. It yields the protein CASSSRTSGLNEQFF. V is TRBV7-9 and J is TRBJ2-1; 10 nucleotides match TRBD2. The V gene end was trimmed by 4 bases and the J gene end by 7 bases; junction bases not matched to a gene: 7. Germline V lookup: CDR1 SEHNR, CDR2 FQNEAQ (reference sequence). CDR3 size: 15 residues.

The chain uses TRBV9 and TRBJ2-5, with 14 bases aligning to TRBD2. The CDR3 is 19 residues long. Germline V gene lookup returns CDR1 SGDLS and CDR2 YYNGEE. V trimming: 4 bases; J trimming: 2 bases; junction bases outside the gene matches: 13. DNA of the CDR3: TGTGCCAGCAGCCCGACCGGGACTAGCGGGAGCACCCATCAAGAGACCCAGTACTTC. This gives the protein CASSPTGTSGSTHQETQYF.

The chain uses TRBV25-1 and TRBJ1-6; D is unresolved. V gave up 3 bases and J gave up 4 bases, with 13 bases separating them. This CDR3 is 16 amino acids long. Germline V gene lookup returns CDR1 MGHDK and CDR2 SYGVNS. The CDR3 DNA sequence: TGTGCCAGCAGTGAGACGAGGGCTACATATAATTCACCCCTCCACTTT. It encodes CASSETRATYNSPLHF.

The chain carries TRBV9 and TRBJ2-3, with TRBD2 identical over 7 bases. The germline V gene has CDR1 SGDLS and CDR2 YYNGEE. Germline trimming cut 5 bases from V and 2 bases from J; bases unmatched to any gene: 5. The CDR3 extends over 14 amino acids. The CDR3 DNA is TGTGCCAGCAGTCCCGCGGGGGTCACAGATACGCAGTATTTT. Translation: CASSPAGVTDTQYF.

The chain carries TRBV5-1 and TRBJ2-7; TRBD1 agrees at 10 bases. The germline CDR1 and CDR2 sequences are SGHRS and YFSETQ. J was trimmed by 2 bases and V by 4 bases; bases with no gene match: 6. This CDR3 is built from 15 residues. The CDR3 spells CASSLGQGIPYEQYF. CDR3 nucleotide sequence: TGCGCCAGCAGCCTGGGACAGGGGATACCCTACGAGCAGTACTTC.

The V gene is TRBV5-4, the J gene TRBJ2-3, with TRBD1 as a possible D gene (5 bases). Germline-derived CDR1 and CDR2 are SGHNT and YYREEE (reference sequence). With 4 bases removed from V and 2 bases from J, the gap between germline ends came to 11 bases. CDR3 length: 14 amino acids. CDR3 sequence (DNA): TGTGCCAGCAGCCAAAGACAGTACACAGATACGCAGTATTTT. Translation gives CASSQRQYTDTQYF.

The chain combines TRBV7-9 with TRBJ2-5; TRBD2 agrees at 10 bases. Germline-derived CDR1 and CDR2 are SEHNR and FQNEAQ (reference sequence). The J segment lost 4 bases and the V segment lost 1 base, leaving 3 bases of the junction unmatched. This CDR3 has 15 amino acids. The DNA of the CDR3 is TGTGCCAGCAGCTTAGAACTAGCGGGGAGAGAGACCCAGTACTTC. Protein sequence: CASSLELAGRETQYF.

The chain is built from TRBV11-2 and TRBJ2-3, with 7 bases identical to TRBD2. Trimming cost V 1 base and J 2 bases; bases outside gene matches: 3. The germline V gene encodes CDR1 SGHAT and CDR2 FQNNGV. This CDR3 comprises 15 residues. CDR3: CASSLVGGTTDTQYF. The CDR3 DNA follows: TGTGCCAGCAGCTTAGTGGGGGGGACCACAGATACGCAGTATTTT.

This sequence joins TRBV9 and TRBJ2-7; 10 bases map to TRBD1. The germline CDR1 and CDR2 sequences are SGDLS and YYNGEE. V lost 0 bases to trimming and J lost 3 bases; unmatched junction nucleotides: 9. This CDR3 comprises 17 residues. CDR3 in DNA: TGTGCCAGCAGCGTAGGGACAGGGGGATTTAATTTCTACGAGCAGTACTTC. Translated, it gives CASSVGTGGFNFYEQYF.

The chain joins TRBV9 to TRBJ1-5, with D possibly matching TRBD1 (6 bases). The CDR3 runs 14 residues. Trimming took 0 bases from V and 4 from J, leaving 8 bases between them. From germline, CDR1 is SGDLS and CDR2 YYNGEE. CDR3 sequence: CASSVGGGNQPQHF. The DNA for the CDR3 is TGTGCCAGCAGCGTAGGAGGGGGAAATCAGCCCCAGCATTTT.

On this clone itself: This may arise from a read error, as a much more abundant clone is one base away. This chain joins TRBV7-9 and TRBJ1-5; D not certain. This CDR3 is built from 13 residues. Looked up from germline, CDR1 is SEHNR and CDR2 is FQNEAQ (reference sequence). Trimming removed 2 bases at V and 4 bases at J, with 6 bases between. CDR3 protein: CASSLSGNQPQHF. CDR3 in DNA: TGTGCCAGCAGCTTATCCGGGAATCAGCCCCAGCATTTT.

V usage is TRBV7-9 and J usage is TRBJ2-1; TRBD2 might be the D (7 bases). The germline CDR1 and CDR2 sequences are SEHNR and FQNEAQ (reference sequence). Trimming stripped 10 bases from V and 7 bases from J, with 23 bases between. The CDR3 consists of 15 residues. Written as DNA, the CDR3 is TGTGCCACCCCTCTAATGGGGGGGGGCCGGAATGAGCAGTTCTTC. This encodes CATPLMGGGRNEQFF.

CDR3 sequence: CASSRGLAATDTQYF. The CDR3 DNA reads as TGCGCCAGCAGCCGAGGACTAGCGGCCACAGATACGCAGTATTTT. The chain is built from TRBV4-3 and TRBJ2-3; 10 bases agree with TRBD2. Trimming took 4 bases from V and 2 from J; bases not matched to a gene: 3. Germline V gives CDR1 LGHNA, CDR2 YSLEER. The CDR3 sequence is 15 residues long.

The chain combines TRBV15 with TRBJ2-2; D call uncertain. The CDR3 extends over 18 amino acids. Germline loops: CDR1 LNHNV, CDR2 YYDKDF (reference sequence). V was shortened by 1 base and J by 0 bases, with 15 bases between the two germline ends. The DNA for the CDR3 is TGTGCCACCAGCAGAGTCTATATTTCGGGTCCGAACACCGGGGAGCTGTTTTTT. Translation gives CATSRVYISGPNTGELFF.

The chain employs TRBV18 and TRBJ2-2; the match to TRBD2 covers 14 bases. The CDR3 consists of 20 residues. Germline V CDR1 and CDR2: KGHSH, LQKENI. The junction had 9 bases not matched to a gene; V was cut back by 3 bases and J by 0 bases. The CDR3 reads CASSPTSGGAQAANTGELFF. Written as DNA, the CDR3 is TGTGCCAGCTCACCGACTAGCGGGGGGGCCCAGGCGGCGAACACCGGGGAGCTGTTTTTT.

This clone was seen a single time. The chain has TRBV5-1 and TRBJ2-3, with a possible D match to TRBD2 (5 bases). With 3 bases removed from V and 6 bases from J, the gap between germline ends came to 8 bases. CDR1 and CDR2 (germline): SGHRS, YFSETQ. The CDR3 has 12 residues. CDR3 bases: TGCGCCAGCAGCTCCCCTAGCGATACGCAGTATTTT. It is translated as CASSSPSDTQYF. Using reference TRBV5-1 and TRBJ2-3 for the parts outside the CDR3, the full variable domain is KAGVTQTPRYLIKTRGQQVTLSCSPISGHRSVSWYQQTPGQGLQFLFEYFSETQRNKGNFPGRFSGRQFSNSRSEMNVSTLELGDSALYLCASSSPSDTQYFGPGTRLTVL.